The following is a T cell receptor beta chain sequence with its context. As yet, its antigen is unknown. The data originate from a study of CD8+CD57+ T cells in acquired aplastic anemia. Study background: Yields of DNA that came from sorted CD4+ and CD8+ cells averaged 3.2 ug. The average read count for CD4+ cells in healthy donors was around 9.9 million. Study-level findings and limits: Comparison of patients with controls identified 25 to 35 shared CD8+ CDR3 sequences.

The CDR3 is 14 amino acids. The germline gives CDR1 MGHDK, CDR2 SYGVNS. Trimming took 5 bases from V and 8 from J, leaving 19 bases between them. Genomic DNA, serving as template, underwent TCR beta VDJ and CDR3 profiling. MiXCR was run by TCRdb on the reads, yielding one entry per CDR3 protein. The table lists roughly 80,000 distinct CDR3 sequences, more than 40% of them singletons, with 65% to 80% in the top ten. This chain joins TRBV25-1 and TRBJ2-7; a possible D gene is TRBD1 (6 bases). The receptor comes from a human donor in good health, serving as a control. What was sequenced was sorted CD4+, CD8+, or CD8+CD57+ T cells (not recorded which) from PBMCs. The CDR3 protein is CASSLTQGLYKQYF. DNA of the CDR3: TGTGCCAGCAGTCTGACACAGGGTTTATACAAGCAGTACTTC.